This TCR beta chain originates from a study of blood T cell repertoires in COVID-19. Trimming cost V 3 bases and J 0 bases, with 6 bases left between them. This CDR3 is built from 15 residues. Germline V gene data show CDR1 as WNHNN and CDR2 as SYGVQD (reference sequence). Assay: immunoSEQ multiplex PCR; the TCRdb copy retains only in-frame clones and omits some. The repertoire consists of around 260,000 clones, with about 81% occurring once and the leading ten covering about 4%. The chain recombines TRBV10-1 with TRBJ2-6; the D gene is possibly TRBD1 (5 bases). The clonotype originates from a man between 25 and 39 years old with acute COVID-19. Sequencing was performed on PBMCs or T cells enriched from blood (not recorded which). Written as DNA, the CDR3 is TGCGCCAGCAGTGAAGGGGTCTCTGGGGCCAACGTCCTGACTTTC. Its protein is CASSEGVSGANVLTF.